The TCR beta chain under discussion was sequenced for a study of CD4 T cells in relation to SARS-CoV-2 and coronaviruses. This CDR3 has 13 amino acids. V lost 3 bases, J lost 6 bases, and 10 bases lay in between. Before the COVID-19 pandemic, during about 2010-2019, CD4+ T cells were taken from unexposed donors. After roughly ten days of culture, CD4+ T cells were isolated. Cells permitting, SARS-CoV-2 S/N and four cold-coronavirus spikes were tested on unexposed-donor CD4+ T cells. Only in-frame clones appear in the TCRdb table, and some are missing; sequencing was by immunoSEQ multiplex PCR. The sample includes about 24,000 clones, about 73% of them seen just once. The table lists this clone with a count of one. Antigen specificity is unknown. General study findings and limits: Crossreactivity was assessed only for spike protein, not other viral proteins.

The sequence was obtained from a human donor in good health. V usage is TRBV12-3 or TRBV12-4 and J usage is TRBJ2-3, with D possibly matching TRBD1 (6 bases). The sequenced material came from CD4+ T cells from PBMCs, cultured in vitro. CDR3 sequence reads: CASSFWDNDTQYF. In DNA, the CDR3 is TGTGCCAGCAGTTTCTGGGACAATGATACGCAGTATTTT.